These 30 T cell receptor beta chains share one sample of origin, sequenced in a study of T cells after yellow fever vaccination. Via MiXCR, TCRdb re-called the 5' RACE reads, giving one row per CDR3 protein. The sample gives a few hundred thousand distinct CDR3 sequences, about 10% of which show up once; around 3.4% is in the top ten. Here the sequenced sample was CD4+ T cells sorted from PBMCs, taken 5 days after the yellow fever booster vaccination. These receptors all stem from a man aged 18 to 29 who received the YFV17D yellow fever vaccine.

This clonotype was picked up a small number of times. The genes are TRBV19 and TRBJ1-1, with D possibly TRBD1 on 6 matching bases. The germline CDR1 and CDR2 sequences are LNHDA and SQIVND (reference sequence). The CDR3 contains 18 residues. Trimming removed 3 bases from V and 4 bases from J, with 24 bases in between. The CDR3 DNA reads TGTGCCAGTAGTATTCTCTTGACGGGCGCCGGGGGGGCCACTGAAGCTTTCTTT. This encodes CASSILLTGAGGATEAFF.

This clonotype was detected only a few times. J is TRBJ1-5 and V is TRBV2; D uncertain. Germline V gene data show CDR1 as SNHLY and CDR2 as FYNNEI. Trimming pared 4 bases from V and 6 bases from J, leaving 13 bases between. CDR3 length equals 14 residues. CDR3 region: CASSGANRGQPQHF. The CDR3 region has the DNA TGTGCCAGCAGTGGAGCTAACCGGGGTCAGCCCCAGCATTTT.

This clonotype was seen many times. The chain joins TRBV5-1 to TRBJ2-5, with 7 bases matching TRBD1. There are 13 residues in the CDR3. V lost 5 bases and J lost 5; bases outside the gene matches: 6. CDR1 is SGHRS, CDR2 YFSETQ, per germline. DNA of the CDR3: TGCGCCAGCAGTCGCGACAGGGCCGAGACCCAGTACTTC. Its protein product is CASSRDRAETQYF.

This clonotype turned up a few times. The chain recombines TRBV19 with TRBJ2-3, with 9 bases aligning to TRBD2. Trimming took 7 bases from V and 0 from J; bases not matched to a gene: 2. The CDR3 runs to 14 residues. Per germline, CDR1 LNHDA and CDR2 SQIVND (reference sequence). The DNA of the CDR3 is TGTGCCAGTACTAGCGGGGTTAGCACAGATACGCAGTATTTT. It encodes CASTSGVSTDTQYF.

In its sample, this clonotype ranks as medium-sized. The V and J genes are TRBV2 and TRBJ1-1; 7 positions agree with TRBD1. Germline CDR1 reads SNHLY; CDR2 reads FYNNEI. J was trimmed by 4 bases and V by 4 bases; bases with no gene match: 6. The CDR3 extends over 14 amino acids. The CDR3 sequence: CASSGRQGSTEAFF. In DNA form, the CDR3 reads TGTGCCAGCAGTGGCAGACAGGGTAGCACTGAAGCTTTCTTT.

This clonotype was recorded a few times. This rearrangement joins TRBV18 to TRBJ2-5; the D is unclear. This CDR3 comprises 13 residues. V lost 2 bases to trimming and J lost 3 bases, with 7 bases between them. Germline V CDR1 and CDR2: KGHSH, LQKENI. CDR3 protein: CASSPAGKETQYF. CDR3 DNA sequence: TGTGCCAGCTCACCAGCAGGCAAAGAGACCCAGTACTTC. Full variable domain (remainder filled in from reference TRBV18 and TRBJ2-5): NAGVMQNPRHLVRRRGQEARLRCSPMKGHSHVYWYRQLPEEGLKFMVYLQKENIIDESGMPKERFSAEFPKEGPSILRIQQVVRGDSAAYFCASSPAGKETQYFGPGTRLLVL.

In DNA form, the CDR3 reads TGTGCCAGCAGCACACAGCGGGGGAACAATGAGCAGTTCTTC. Its translation is CASSTQRGNNEQFF. V and J are TRBV7-2 and TRBJ2-1; 8 bases map to TRBD2. Looked up from germline, CDR1 is SGHTA and CDR2 is FQGNSA. Trimming removed 5 bases from V and 5 bases from J; junction bases left unmatched: 5. CDR3 size: 14 residues.

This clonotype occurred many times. The CDR3 nucleotides read TGTGCCAGCAGTACGTCCCCGAGGGGAACCGGGGAGCTGTTTTTT. Protein: CASSTSPRGTGELFF. This sequence joins TRBV6-6 and TRBJ2-2, with D possibly called TRBD1 or TRBD2 (5 bases each). V dropped 5 bases and J dropped 5 bases, with 15 bases sitting between them. CDR1 and CDR2 from the germline V gene are MNHNY and SVGAGI (reference sequence). This CDR3 region has 15 residues.

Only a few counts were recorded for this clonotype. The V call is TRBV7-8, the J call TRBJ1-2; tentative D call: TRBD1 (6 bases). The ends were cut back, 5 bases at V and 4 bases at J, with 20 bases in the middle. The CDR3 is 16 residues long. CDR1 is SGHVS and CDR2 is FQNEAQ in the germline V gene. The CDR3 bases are TGTGCCAGCAGCCCCACGGGGTGGGGGCAGGCCTATGGCTACACCTTC. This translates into CASSPTGWGQAYGYTF.

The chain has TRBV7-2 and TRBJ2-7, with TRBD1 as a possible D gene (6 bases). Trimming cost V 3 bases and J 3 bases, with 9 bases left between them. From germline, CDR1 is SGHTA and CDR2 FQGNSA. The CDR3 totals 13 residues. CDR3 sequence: CASSFRTDYEQYF. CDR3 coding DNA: TGTGCCAGCAGCTTCAGGACAGACTACGAGCAGTACTTC.

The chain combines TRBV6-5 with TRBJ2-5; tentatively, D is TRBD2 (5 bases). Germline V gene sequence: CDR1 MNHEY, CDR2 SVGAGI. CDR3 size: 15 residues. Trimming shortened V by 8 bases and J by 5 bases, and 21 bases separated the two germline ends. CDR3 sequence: CASSEADERVETQYF. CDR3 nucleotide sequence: TGTGCCAGCTCGGAGGCGGATGAGCGAGTGGAGACCCAGTACTTC.

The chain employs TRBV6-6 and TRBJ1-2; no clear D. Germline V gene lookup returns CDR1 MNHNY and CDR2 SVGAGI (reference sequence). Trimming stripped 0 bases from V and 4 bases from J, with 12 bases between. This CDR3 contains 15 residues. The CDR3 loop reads CASSYSEVLGYGYTF. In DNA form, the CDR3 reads TGTGCCAGCAGTTACTCGGAGGTTTTAGGCTATGGCTACACCTTC.

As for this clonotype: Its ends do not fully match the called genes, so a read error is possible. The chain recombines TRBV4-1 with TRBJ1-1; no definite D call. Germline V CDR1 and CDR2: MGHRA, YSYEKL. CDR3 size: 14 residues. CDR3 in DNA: TGCGCCAGCAGCCATCCGATGCCCGACGGGGAAGTTTTCTTT. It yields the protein CASSHPMPDGEVFF.

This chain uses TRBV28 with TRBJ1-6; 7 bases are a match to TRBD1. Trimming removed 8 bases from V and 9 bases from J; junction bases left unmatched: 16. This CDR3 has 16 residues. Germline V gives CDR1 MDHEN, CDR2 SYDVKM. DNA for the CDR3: TGTGCCAGCGAACATGGCCAGGGGGTTCAGGGTTCACCCCTCCACTTT. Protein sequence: CASEHGQGVQGSPLHF.

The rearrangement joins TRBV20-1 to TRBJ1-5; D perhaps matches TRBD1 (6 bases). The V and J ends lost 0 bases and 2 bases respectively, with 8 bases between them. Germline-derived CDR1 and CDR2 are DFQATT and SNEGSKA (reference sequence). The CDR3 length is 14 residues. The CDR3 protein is CSAREGAGNQPQHF. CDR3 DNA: TGCAGTGCTAGAGAGGGGGCAGGCAATCAGCCCCAGCATTTT.

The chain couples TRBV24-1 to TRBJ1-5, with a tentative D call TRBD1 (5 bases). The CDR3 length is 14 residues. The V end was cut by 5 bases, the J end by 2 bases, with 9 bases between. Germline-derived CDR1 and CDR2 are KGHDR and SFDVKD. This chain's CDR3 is CATSAKGGNQPQHF. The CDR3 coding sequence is TGTGCCACCAGTGCGAAAGGGGGCAATCAGCCCCAGCATTTT.

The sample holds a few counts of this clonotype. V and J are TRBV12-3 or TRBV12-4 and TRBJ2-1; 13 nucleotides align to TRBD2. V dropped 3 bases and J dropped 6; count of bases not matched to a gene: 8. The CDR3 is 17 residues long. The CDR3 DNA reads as TGTGCCAGCAGTTTTTATTCCGGGACTAGCGGGGCCAATGAGCAGTTCTTC. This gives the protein CASSFYSGTSGANEQFF.

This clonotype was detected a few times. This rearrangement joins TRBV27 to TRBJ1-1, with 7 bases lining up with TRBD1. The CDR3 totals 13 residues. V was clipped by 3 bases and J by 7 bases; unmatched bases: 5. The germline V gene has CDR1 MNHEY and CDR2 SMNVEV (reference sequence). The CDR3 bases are TGTGCCAGCAGTTTCCACAGGGGCGGTGAAGCTTTCTTT. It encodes CASSFHRGGEAFF.

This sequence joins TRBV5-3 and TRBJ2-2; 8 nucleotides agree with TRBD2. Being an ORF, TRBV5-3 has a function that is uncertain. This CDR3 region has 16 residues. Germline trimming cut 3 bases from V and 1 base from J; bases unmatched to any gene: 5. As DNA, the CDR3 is TGTGCCAGAAGCTGGCCTAGCGGGCGGAACACCGGGGAGCTGTTTTTT. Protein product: CARSWPSGRNTGELFF.

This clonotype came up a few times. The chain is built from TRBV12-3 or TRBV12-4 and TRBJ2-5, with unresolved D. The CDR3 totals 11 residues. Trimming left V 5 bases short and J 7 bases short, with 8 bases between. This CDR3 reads CASSPRWTQYF. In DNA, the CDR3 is TGTGCCAGCAGTCCTCGATGGACCCAGTACTTC.

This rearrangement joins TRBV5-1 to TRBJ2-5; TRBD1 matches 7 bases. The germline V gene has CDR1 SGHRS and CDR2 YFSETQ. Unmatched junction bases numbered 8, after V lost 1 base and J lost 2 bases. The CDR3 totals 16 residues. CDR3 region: CASSLPWGQLQETQYF. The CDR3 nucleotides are TGCGCCAGCAGCTTGCCGTGGGGACAGTTACAAGAGACCCAGTACTTC.

As DNA, the CDR3 is TGCGCCAGCAGCTTGGCCACCCTAGCGGGTCAAGAGACCCAGTACTTC. As protein: CASSLATLAGQETQYF. This chain connects TRBV5-1 to TRBJ2-5; 8 positions agree with TRBD2. Germline CDR1 reads SGHRS; CDR2 reads YFSETQ. The CDR3 is made up of 16 amino acids. After removal of 0 bases from V and 2 bases from J, the junction contained 6 bases not matched to a gene.

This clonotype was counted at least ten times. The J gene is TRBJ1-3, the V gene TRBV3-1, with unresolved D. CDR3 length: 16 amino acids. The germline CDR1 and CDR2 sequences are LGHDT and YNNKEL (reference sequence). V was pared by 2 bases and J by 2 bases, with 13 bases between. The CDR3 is CASSQPLFEAGNTIYF. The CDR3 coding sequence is TGTGCCAGCAGCCAACCCCTCTTTGAGGCTGGAAACACCATATATTTT. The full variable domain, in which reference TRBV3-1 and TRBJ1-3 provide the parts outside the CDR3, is DTAVSQTPKYLVTQMGNDKSIKCEQNLGHDTMYWYKQDSKKFLKIMFSYNNKELIINETVPNRFSPKSPDKAHLNLHINSLELGDSAVYFCASSQPLFEAGNTIYFGEGSWLTVV.

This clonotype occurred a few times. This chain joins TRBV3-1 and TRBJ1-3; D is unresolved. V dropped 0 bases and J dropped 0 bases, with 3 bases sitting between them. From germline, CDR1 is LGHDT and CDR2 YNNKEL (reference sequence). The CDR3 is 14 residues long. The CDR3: CASSQDHSGNTIYF. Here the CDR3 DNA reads TGTGCCAGCAGCCAAGATCACTCTGGAAACACCATATATTTT.

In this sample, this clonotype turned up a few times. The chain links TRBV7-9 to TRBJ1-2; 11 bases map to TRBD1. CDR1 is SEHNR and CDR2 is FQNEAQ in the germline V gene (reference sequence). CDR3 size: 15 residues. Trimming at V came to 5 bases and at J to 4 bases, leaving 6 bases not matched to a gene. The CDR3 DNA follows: TGTGCCAGCAGCCGGGACAGGGGGTACAGCTATGGCTACACCTTC. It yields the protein CASSRDRGYSYGYTF.

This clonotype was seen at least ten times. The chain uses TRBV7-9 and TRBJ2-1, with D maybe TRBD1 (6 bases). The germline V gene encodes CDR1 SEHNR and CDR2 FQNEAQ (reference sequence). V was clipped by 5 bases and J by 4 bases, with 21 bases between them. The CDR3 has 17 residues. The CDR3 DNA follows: TGTGCCAGCAGCCCCCGGGTTCAAGGACAGAGGTACAATGAGCAGTTCTTC. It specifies CASSPRVQGQRYNEQFF.

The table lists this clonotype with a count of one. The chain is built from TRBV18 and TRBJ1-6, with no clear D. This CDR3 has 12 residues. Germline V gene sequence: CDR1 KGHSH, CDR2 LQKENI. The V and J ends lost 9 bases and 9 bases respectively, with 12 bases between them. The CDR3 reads CASRERASPLHF. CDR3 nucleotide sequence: TGTGCCAGTCGAGAAAGGGCTTCACCCCTCCACTTT.

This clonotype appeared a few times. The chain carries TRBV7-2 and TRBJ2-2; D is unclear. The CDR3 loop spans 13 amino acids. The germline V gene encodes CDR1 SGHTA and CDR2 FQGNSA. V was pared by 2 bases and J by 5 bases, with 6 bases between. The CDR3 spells CASSLNPTGELFF. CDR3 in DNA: TGTGCCAGCAGCTTAAACCCGACCGGGGAGCTGTTTTTT.

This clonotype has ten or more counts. CDR3 protein: CAISEGGGARETQYF. The CDR3 region has the DNA TGTGCCATCAGTGAAGGCGGGGGGGCCCGTGAGACCCAGTACTTC. The chain is built from TRBV10-3 and TRBJ2-5; TRBD2 matches at 9 bases. The CDR3 consists of 15 residues. Germline V lookup: CDR1 ENHRY, CDR2 SYGVKD. V dropped 3 bases and J dropped 5; count of bases not matched to a gene: 7.

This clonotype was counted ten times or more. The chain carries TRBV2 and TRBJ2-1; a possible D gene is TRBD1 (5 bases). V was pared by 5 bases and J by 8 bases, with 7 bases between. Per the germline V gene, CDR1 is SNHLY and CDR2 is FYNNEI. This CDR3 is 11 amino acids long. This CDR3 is CASSQGHEQFF. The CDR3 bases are TGTGCCAGCAGTCAGGGTCATGAGCAGTTCTTC.